Listed here are 5 T cell receptor beta chains from one sample, sequenced in a study of cytomegalovirus exposure and HLA in healthy donors. 60 Vbeta and 13 Jbeta primers were used in PCR. TCRdb keeps only in-frame clones here, not all; method: immunoSEQ multiplex PCR. This table has approximately 140,000 clones, roughly 80% appearing once. The source material was PBMCs. The receptors originated from a man aged 40-49 years in good health and CMV-seropositive.

The CDR3 is CASSAIGGMAGELFF. CDR3 nucleotides: TGTGCCAGCAGTGCTATTGGAGGGATGGCCGGGGAGCTGTTTTTT. The rearrangement links TRBV25-1 to TRBJ2-2; D possibly corresponds to TRBD2 (6 bases). The V end was cut by 4 bases, the J end by 6 bases, with 15 bases between. The CDR3 is 15 residues long. CDR1 is MGHDK, CDR2 SYGVNS, per germline.

This sequence joins TRBV2 and TRBJ1-5, with TRBD1 matching over 8 bases. Germline-derived CDR1 and CDR2 are SNHLY and FYNNEI. Trimming removed 5 bases from V and 2 bases from J; junction bases left unmatched: 11. The CDR3 is made up of 17 amino acids. CDR3 nucleotides: TGTGCCAGCAGTTATTTAACTGCGACAGGGGGCAATCAGCCCCAGCATTTT. Protein product: CASSYLTATGGNQPQHF. The variable domain in full, with the rest retrieved from reference TRBV2 and TRBJ1-5, is EPEVTQTPSHQVTQMGQEVILRCVPISNHLYFYWYRQILGQKVEFLVSFYNNEISEKSEIFDDQFSVERPDGSNFTLKIRSTKLEDSAMYFCASSYLTATGGNQPQHFGDGTRLSIL.

This rearrangement joins TRBV5-1 to TRBJ2-1, with a tentative D call TRBD2 (5 bases). There are 13 residues in the CDR3. The germline V gene has CDR1 SGHRS and CDR2 YFSETQ. V was cut by 0 bases and J by 6 bases, with 7 bases left in between. This CDR3 reads CASSLGGVNEQFF. The DNA for the CDR3 is TGCGCCAGCAGCTTGGGGGGAGTCAATGAGCAGTTCTTC.

This clone has only one observation. This sequence joins TRBV5-4 and TRBJ2-2; 8 bases line up with TRBD2. This CDR3 spans 16 amino acids. V lost 3 bases and J lost 4; bases outside the gene matches: 8. Germline V gives CDR1 SGHNT, CDR2 YYREEE (reference sequence). The CDR3, as DNA: TGTGCCAGCAGCTCGGGGACTAGGTTCAGCACCGGGGAGCTGTTTTTT. Its translation is CASSSGTRFSTGELFF.

The rearrangement links TRBV29-1 to TRBJ2-3; no firm D call. V was pared by 2 bases and J by 1 base, with 10 bases between. This CDR3 spans 14 amino acids. The germline V gene encodes CDR1 SQVTM and CDR2 ANQGSEA. Here the CDR3 reads CSVEPKIRTDTQYF. The CDR3 region has the DNA TGCAGCGTTGAACCTAAAATACGCACAGATACGCAGTATTTT.